Each of the 18 T cell receptor beta chains below was sequenced from the same sample in a study of vaccination and CD4 T cells after COVID-19. Treatment denoted: approximately 11-day PBMC culture with coronavirus spike peptide pools or control peptides (ViraFEST assay). Their antigen targets remain unknown. Oncomine TCR Beta short-read sequencing was applied to DNA from cultured CD4+ T cells. One entry per CDR3 protein results from TCRdb running MiXCR on the PCR reads. Of under 25,000 distinct CDR3 sequences in the sample, about 43% are singletons; the top ten hold about 3%. Sequenced here: CD4+ T cells from blood, cultured in vitro, sampled after SARS-CoV-2 vaccination. These receptors were obtained from a human donor who had recovered from COVID-19.

The gene calls are TRBV5-6 and TRBJ2-6, with D possibly TRBD1 on 5 matching bases. V was cut by 4 bases and J by 2 bases, with 25 bases left in between. Germline assignment: CDR1 SGHDT and CDR2 YYEEEE. This CDR3 contains 20 residues. The CDR3 loop is CASSPTVVRAVVPGANVLTF. DNA for the CDR3: TGTGCCAGCAGCCCCACCGTAGTCAGGGCTGTTGTTCCTGGGGCCAACGTCCTGACTTTC.

This clonotype was picked up a small number of times. This chain joins TRBV20-1 and TRBJ2-7; a weak D match, TRBD2 (6 bases). Trimming removed 0 bases from V and 3 bases from J, with 15 bases in between. Looked up from germline, CDR1 is DFQATT and CDR2 is SNEGSKA (reference sequence). The CDR3 has 15 amino acids. The CDR3 sequence: CSARDETGLRYEQYF. CDR3 bases: TGCAGTGCTAGAGATGAAACGGGACTTCGCTACGAGCAGTACTTC.

This chain joins TRBV27 and TRBJ2-3; TRBD1 or TRBD2 may be the D gene (6 bases each). There are 17 residues in the CDR3. Germline CDR1 and CDR2: MNHEY and SMNVEV (reference sequence). V was trimmed by 8 bases and J by 0 bases, leaving 21 bases between them. The CDR3 loop reads CASLAGHEDRSTDTQYF. CDR3 bases: TGTGCCAGCCTCGCGGGACATGAGGACCGCAGCACAGATACGCAGTATTTT.

The V call is TRBV24-1, the J call TRBJ2-3; the match to TRBD2 covers 13 bases. This CDR3 is built from 16 residues. Germline lookup yields CDR1 KGHDR and CDR2 SFDVKD. V gave up 6 bases and J gave up 5 bases; unmatched junction bases: 7. CDR3: CATSTSGRAMGDTQYF. The CDR3 nucleotides read TGTGCCACCAGTACTAGCGGGAGGGCCATGGGAGATACGCAGTATTTT.

This rearrangement joins TRBV28 to TRBJ1-1, with TRBD1 as a possible D gene (6 bases). The ends were cut back, 6 bases at V and 3 bases at J, with 14 bases in the middle. This CDR3 is built from 14 residues. Germline V gives CDR1 MDHEN, CDR2 SYDVKM. Here the CDR3 reads CASSRSAGDTEAFF. In DNA, the CDR3 is TGTGCCAGCAGCCGGTCGGCAGGGGACACTGAAGCTTTCTTT.

The rearrangement joins TRBV6-1 to TRBJ1-2; TRBD1 agrees at 8 bases. The germline V gene has CDR1 MNHNS and CDR2 SASEGT. This CDR3 comprises 15 residues. Trimming at V came to 4 bases and at J to 2 bases, leaving 6 bases not matched to a gene. In DNA form, the CDR3 reads TGTGCCAGCAGTGCAGGACAGGGAGGGAACTATGGCTACACCTTC. This gives the protein CASSAGQGGNYGYTF.

V gene TRBV7-9 combines with J gene TRBJ1-6, with D possibly TRBD1 on 5 matching bases. Trimming shortened V by 4 bases and J by 9 bases, and 13 bases separated the two germline ends. The germline CDR1 and CDR2 sequences are SEHNR and FQNEAQ (reference sequence). The CDR3 totals 14 residues. The chain's CDR3 is CASSYGQDLSPLHF. CDR3 DNA sequence: TGTGCCAGCAGCTACGGACAAGATCTTTCACCCCTCCACTTT.

This clonotype was observed a few times. This chain uses TRBV7-9 with TRBJ1-1; no reliable D call. Germline CDR1 and CDR2: SEHNR and FQNEAQ (reference sequence). The CDR3 sequence is 14 residues long. Trimming shortened V by 1 base and J by 1 base, and 7 bases separated the two germline ends. The CDR3 coding sequence is TGTGCCAGCAGCTTAGTCCCAGGGAACACTGAAGCTTTCTTT. Translation: CASSLVPGNTEAFF.

The chain has TRBV6-2 or TRBV6-3 and TRBJ2-2; either TRBD1 or TRBD2 may fit D (5 bases each). The V and J ends lost 3 bases and 6 bases respectively, with 14 bases between them. The CDR3 sequence is 15 residues long. Germline V gene data show CDR1 as MNHEY and CDR2 as SVGEGT. The CDR3 DNA reads as TGTGCCAGCAGTTATTTCGTGTTGGGGGCCGGGGAGCTGTTTTTT. Its protein product is CASSYFVLGAGELFF.

The CDR3 loop is CASSLSALLYTDTQYF. In DNA form, the CDR3 reads TGTGCCAGCAGTTTATCGGCACTCCTGTACACAGATACGCAGTATTTT. The V and J genes are TRBV27 and TRBJ2-3; D uncertain. V was cut by 0 bases and J by 2 bases, with 12 bases left in between. The CDR3 has 16 amino acids. Germline CDR1 MNHEY, CDR2 SMNVEV (reference sequence).

The chain combines TRBV20-1 with TRBJ2-1; either TRBD1 or TRBD2 may supply D (5 bases each). This CDR3 is 14 amino acids long. V was pared by 7 bases and J by 2 bases, with 15 bases between. Per germline, CDR1 DFQATT and CDR2 SNEGSKA (reference sequence). This CDR3 is CSGRRDLTYNEQFF. DNA of the CDR3: TGCAGTGGGCGCCGGGACCTTACCTACAATGAGCAGTTCTTC.

This chain joins TRBV24-1 and TRBJ2-1; D remains unclear. Germline V gene lookup returns CDR1 KGHDR and CDR2 SFDVKD. V lost 3 bases to trimming and J lost 7 bases, with 15 bases between them. The CDR3 length is 15 residues. The CDR3 region is CATSDTQLRMNEQFF. The CDR3 nucleotides are TGTGCCACCAGTGATACGCAATTGAGAATGAATGAGCAGTTCTTC.

With regard to this clonotype: At one of its ends the junction is not consistent with the germline gene, which may arise from a read error. The gene calls are TRBV30 and TRBJ1-2; D remains ambiguous. The length of the CDR3 is 11 residues. Germline assignment: CDR1 GTSNPN and CDR2 SVGIG (reference sequence). CDR3 sequence: CAWSRTYGYIF. The CDR3 nucleotides read TGTGCCTGGAGCAGGACCTATGGCTACATCTTC.

This chain's CDR3 is CASSYGGTHNEQFF. In nucleotides, the CDR3 is TGTGCCAGCAGTTACGGGGGAACCCACAATGAGCAGTTCTTC. The chain recombines TRBV6-2 or TRBV6-3 with TRBJ2-1; D may correspond to TRBD1 or TRBD2 (5 bases each). Germline V gene lookup returns CDR1 MNHEY and CDR2 SVGEGT. CDR3 length: 14 residues. Trimming removed 2 bases from V and 5 bases from J, with 10 bases in between.

The CDR3 reads CASSLVVVGTDTQYF. The CDR3 nucleotides read TGTGCCAGCAGCTTAGTAGTTGTGGGCACAGATACGCAGTATTTT. The V call is TRBV7-2, the J call TRBJ2-3; D is unresolved. The V gene's germline CDR1 is SGHTA and CDR2 FQGNSA. The CDR3 covers 15 residues. V shed 1 base and J shed 1 base, with 9 bases lying between them.

The rearrangement uses TRBV6-1 and TRBJ2-6; no clear D. The length of the CDR3 is 16 residues. Germline CDR1 MNHNS, CDR2 SASEGT. The ends were cut back, 0 bases at V and 2 bases at J, with 8 bases in the middle. The DNA for the CDR3 is TGTGCCAGCAGTGAAGCGGCATTAGCTGGGGCCAACGTCCTGACTTTC. Translated: CASSEAALAGANVLTF.

In its sample, this clonotype was seen a few times. CDR3 region: CSARVQQGWQETQYF. The CDR3 region has the DNA TGCAGTGCTAGAGTTCAACAGGGTTGGCAAGAGACCCAGTACTTC. The genes are TRBV20-1 and TRBJ2-5, with a possible D match to TRBD1 (6 bases). V lost 1 base, J lost 2 bases, and 14 bases lay in between. Germline V gives CDR1 DFQATT, CDR2 SNEGSKA (reference sequence). The CDR3 loop spans 15 amino acids.

This clonotype was detected only a few times. The chain is built from TRBV6-5 and TRBJ1-2; TRBD1 is a possible D gene (5 bases). The germline gives CDR1 MNHEY, CDR2 SVGAGI. The CDR3 length is 13 residues. V was pared by 0 bases and J by 5 bases, with 7 bases between. The chain's CDR3 is CASSYSTEYGYTF. In DNA form, the CDR3 reads TGTGCCAGCAGTTACTCGACAGAGTATGGCTACACCTTC.